This T cell receptor (beta chain) was identified in a study of STAT5B mutations in CD4+ large granular lymphocyte leukemia. Study-wide results and limits: TRBV06-family usage was enriched in top patient clones (8/27) versus controls (2/35). Approximately 25% of private leukemic clonotypes occurred rarely in other patients' non-leukemic repertoires.

This clone showed up just once. The antigen is not known. The junction and the germline gene differ at one end; a read error may be behind it. Other nucleotide sequences from this sample produce the same CDR3. Germline CDR1 reads MGHRA; CDR2 reads YSYEKL. This CDR3 region has 12 residues. TCRdb keeps only in-frame clones here, not all; method: immunoSEQ multiplex PCR. In the table there are thousands of clones, 65% to 85% of which are singletons. The chain has TRBV4-1 and TRBJ2-7; D possibly corresponds to TRBD1 (6 bases). The sample taken for sequencing was PBMCs. The TCR comes from a man in his 70s with CD4+ T-cell large granular lymphocyte leukemia. The CDR3 loop is CASSGQNYEQYF. CDR3 coding DNA: TGTGCCAGCAGCGGACAGAACTACGAGCAGTACTTC.